The 20 T cell receptor beta chains given below trace back to one sample, sequenced in a study of radiotherapy plus CTLA-4 blockade in lung cancer. Libraries were prepared by immunoSEQ multiplex PCR; TCRdb keeps only in-frame clonotypes and omits some of them. The table lists 65,000 to 90,000 clones, roughly 87% of them singletons. The source was peripheral blood, collected from a patient treated with radiotherapy plus ipilimumab. Every receptor here comes from a human donor with non-small cell lung cancer that progressed on radiotherapy plus ipilimumab.

V is TRBV4-2 and J is TRBJ1-4; perhaps TRBD1 as D (6 bases). The V and J ends lost 4 bases and 5 bases respectively, with 17 bases between them. Germline loops: CDR1 LGHNA, CDR2 YNFKEQ. The CDR3 sequence is 16 residues long. Here the CDR3 DNA reads TGTGCCAGCAGCCGATTAGACGGGACACAAAATGAAAAACTGTTTTTT. Its translation is CASSRLDGTQNEKLFF.

The CDR3 loop reads CASRGHNEQFF. CDR3 sequence (DNA): TGTGCCAGTAGGGGACACAATGAGCAGTTCTTC. The chain combines TRBV19 with TRBJ2-1; the D call may be TRBD1 or TRBD2 (5 bases each). V was clipped by 6 bases and J by 5 bases, with 5 bases between them. The CDR3 loop spans 11 amino acids. Looked up from germline, CDR1 is LNHDA and CDR2 is SQIVND (reference sequence).

The V gene is TRBV29-1, the J gene TRBJ2-3; 9 bases are shared with TRBD2. V shed 6 bases, J shed 0 bases, and the junction held 13 bases outside the gene matches. Germline lookup yields CDR1 SQVTM and CDR2 ANQGSEA. This CDR3 is built from 17 residues. The CDR3 reads CSVRGLAGQKSTDTQYF. CDR3 in DNA: TGCAGCGTCCGCGGGCTAGCGGGACAAAAAAGCACAGATACGCAGTATTTT.

The rearrangement uses TRBV4-2 and TRBJ2-7; D gene uncertain. The CDR3 sequence is 11 residues long. Per germline, CDR1 LGHNA and CDR2 YNFKEQ. Trimming removed 5 bases at V and 3 bases at J, with 5 bases between. The CDR3 DNA is TGTGCCAGCAGCGTGAACTACGAGCAGTACTTC. It codes for CASSVNYEQYF.

The chain uses TRBV5-1 and TRBJ2-1, with no clear D. The V gene's germline CDR1 is SGHRS and CDR2 YFSETQ. V was cut by 0 bases and J by 6 bases, with 7 bases left in between. The CDR3 contains 13 residues. CDR3 loop: CASSLGQPNEQFF. The CDR3 coding sequence is TGCGCCAGCAGCTTGGGACAACCCAATGAGCAGTTCTTC.

The count of this clone is one. V and J are TRBV5-1 and TRBJ2-1, with 8 bases identical to TRBD2. Germline V gives CDR1 SGHRS, CDR2 YFSETQ. The CDR3 length is 17 residues. The V gene end was trimmed by 4 bases and the J gene end by 3 bases; junction bases not matched to a gene: 12. Here the CDR3 DNA reads TGCGCCAGCAGCCCTGCTCCCAGCCTAGCGGGCTACAATGAGCAGTTCTTC. Its protein product is CASSPAPSLAGYNEQFF.

The chain carries TRBV15 and TRBJ2-1, with TRBD1 matching over 11 bases. Germline lookup yields CDR1 LNHNV and CDR2 YYDKDF (reference sequence). The CDR3 runs 17 residues. The trim removed 0 bases at V and 8 bases at J, leaving 9 bases unmatched. CDR3 sequence (DNA): TGTGCCACCAGCAGAGAGCTCCGACGGACAGGGGGCTATGAGCAGTTCTTC. Amino acids: CATSRELRRTGGYEQFF. The complete variable domain, with remaining parts taken from reference TRBV15 and TRBJ2-1, reads DAMVIQNPRYQVTQFGKPVTLSCSQTLNHNVMYWYQQKSSQAPKLLFHYYDKDFNNEADTPDNFQSRRPNTSFCFLDIRSPGLGDTAMYLCATSRELRRTGGYEQFFGPGTRLTVL.

The genes are TRBV5-1 and TRBJ2-2; tentative D call: TRBD2 (6 bases). Germline V gene sequence: CDR1 SGHRS, CDR2 YFSETQ. V dropped 7 bases and J dropped 3 bases, with 10 bases sitting between them. This CDR3 is built from 13 residues. This CDR3 reads CASRGSYTGELFF. The CDR3 DNA reads TGCGCCAGCCGGGGGTCTTACACCGGGGAGCTGTTTTTT. The entire variable domain, with the rest obtained from reference TRBV5-1 and TRBJ2-2, is as follows: KAGVTQTPRYLIKTRGQQVTLSCSPISGHRSVSWYQQTPGQGLQFLFEYFSETQRNKGNFPGRFSGRQFSNSRSEMNVSTLELGDSALYLCASRGSYTGELFFGEGSRLTVL.

This clone appeared a few times. The CDR3 protein is CASSAGYEQYF. For the CDR3, the DNA is TGTGCCAGCAGTGCAGGCTACGAGCAGTACTTC. The chain has TRBV2 and TRBJ2-7; D is undetermined. This CDR3 contains 11 residues. The germline gives CDR1 SNHLY, CDR2 FYNNEI. Trimming cost V 4 bases and J 3 bases, with 4 bases left between them.

The J gene is TRBJ2-3, the V gene TRBV2; 12 nucleotides line up with TRBD2. Germline assignment: CDR1 SNHLY and CDR2 FYNNEI. V was clipped by 6 bases and J by 2 bases; unmatched bases: 6. This CDR3 is 16 amino acids long. The CDR3 DNA reads TGTGCCAGCAGCGGAGGACTAGCGGGGTACACAGATACGCAGTATTTT. Translated, it gives CASSGGLAGYTDTQYF. Based on the CDR3 plus reference TRBV2 and TRBJ2-3, the full variable domain is EPEVTQTPSHQVTQMGQEVILRCVPISNHLYFYWYRQILGQKVEFLVSFYNNEISEKSEIFDDQFSVERPDGSNFTLKIRSTKLEDSAMYFCASSGGLAGYTDTQYFGPGTRLTVL.

The gene calls are TRBV6-1 and TRBJ2-7, with 9 bases lining up with TRBD2. Per germline, CDR1 MNHNS and CDR2 SASEGT. Losses at the gene ends were 5 bases for V and 6 bases for J; bases not matched to a gene: 11. CDR3 size: 15 residues. As DNA, the CDR3 is TGTGCCAGCAGTAAAGGAATAGCGGGAGATCGCGAGCAGTACTTC. Residues: CASSKGIAGDREQYF.

The chain recombines TRBV27 with TRBJ2-5; no firm D call. V lost 7 bases, J lost 4 bases, and 19 bases lay in between. The germline V gene has CDR1 MNHEY and CDR2 SMNVEV (reference sequence). This CDR3 has 15 amino acids. CDR3: CASTRASSRLETQYF. The CDR3 nucleotides read TGTGCCAGCACCCGGGCCTCTTCACGCCTAGAGACCCAGTACTTC.

The rearrangement links TRBV6-5 to TRBJ1-4; 7 bases align to TRBD1. V dropped 5 bases and J dropped 7; count of bases not matched to a gene: 7. From germline, CDR1 is MNHEY and CDR2 SVGAGI. This CDR3 is 14 amino acids long. CDR3 sequence (DNA): TGTGCCAGCAGTCAGTCCCGGGACAGTGAAAAACTGTTTTTT. Its protein product is CASSQSRDSEKLFF.

V usage is TRBV5-4 and J usage is TRBJ2-1; D unclear. The CDR3 runs to 14 residues. Trimming removed 4 bases from V and 8 bases from J, with 16 bases in between. Germline V gene data show CDR1 as SGHNT and CDR2 as YYREEE (reference sequence). The CDR3 DNA reads TGTGCCAGCAGCAGAGGAAAAGGCGGCGATGAGCAGTTCTTC. As protein: CASSRGKGGDEQFF.

The chain links TRBV27 to TRBJ2-5; D may match TRBD1 or TRBD2 (7 bases each). The germline V gene encodes CDR1 MNHEY and CDR2 SMNVEV (reference sequence). This CDR3 comprises 13 residues. Deletions cut 5 bases from V and 4 bases from J, with 11 bases between. CDR3 region: CASSDREGETQYF. Here the CDR3 DNA reads TGTGCCAGCAGTGACAGGGAGGGAGAGACCCAGTACTTC.

This clone was seen only once. The rearrangement links TRBV5-6 to TRBJ2-1, with 9 bases fitting TRBD1. The CDR3 length is 17 residues. Germline-derived CDR1 and CDR2 are SGHDT and YYEEEE. J was trimmed by 4 bases and V by 4 bases; bases with no gene match: 12. This CDR3 is CASSRPNRGLFYNEQFF. CDR3 DNA: TGTGCCAGCAGCCGACCCAACAGGGGGCTCTTTTACAATGAGCAGTTCTTC.

The chain combines TRBV29-1 with TRBJ1-2; D is undetermined. Germline V gene lookup returns CDR1 SQVTM and CDR2 ANQGSEA. V lost 5 bases, J lost 8 bases, and 12 bases lay in between. The CDR3 sequence is 11 residues long. CDR3 loop: CSVSGVYGYTF. For the CDR3, the DNA is TGCAGCGTTTCCGGGGTGTACGGCTACACCTTC.

The genes are TRBV6-1 and TRBJ2-7; the match to TRBD1 covers 9 bases. Trimming removed 4 bases from V and 2 bases from J; junction bases left unmatched: 3. Per the germline V gene, CDR1 is MNHNS and CDR2 is SASEGT. The length of the CDR3 is 14 residues. CDR3 sequence reads: CASSAGQGTYEQYV. The CDR3 DNA is TGTGCCAGCAGTGCAGGACAGGGGACCTACGAGCAGTACGTC.

This sequence joins TRBV30 and TRBJ1-5; D gene unclear. V gave up 0 bases and J gave up 3 bases, with 6 bases separating them. Looked up from germline, CDR1 is GTSNPN and CDR2 is SVGIG (reference sequence). This CDR3 has 13 residues. DNA of the CDR3: TGTGCCTGGAGTGTGGACTACAATCAGCCCCAGCATTTT. Translated, it gives CAWSVDYNQPQHF.

In its sample, this clone was seen once. The J gene is TRBJ2-1, the V gene TRBV10-1; possibly TRBD1 or TRBD2 for D (5 bases each). V gave up 8 bases and J gave up 5 bases, with 16 bases separating them. CDR3 length equals 14 residues. CDR1 and CDR2 from the germline V gene are WNHNN and SYGVQD (reference sequence). DNA for the CDR3: TGCGCCAGCGGGGTCACCCAGGGAGACAATGAGCAGTTCTTC. Protein sequence: CASGVTQGDNEQFF.